This passage covers 25 T cell receptor beta chains from one sample sequenced in a study of blood T cell repertoires in COVID-19. Data came from immunoSEQ multiplex PCR; TCRdb stores just in-frame clones and leaves some out. The table has roughly 100,000 clones, approximately 80% seen once. Material: peripheral blood. The source is a man older than 75 with COVID-19, enrolled during active disease.

This clone was seen just once. The CDR3 is CASSQGWRNTEAFF. Written as DNA, the CDR3 is TGTGCCAGCAGCCAAGGGTGGAGGAACACTGAAGCTTTCTTT. The chain joins TRBV3-1 (or the pseudogene TRBV3-2) to TRBJ1-1; unclear D gene. Trimming pared 1 base from V and 1 base from J, leaving 7 bases between. The CDR3 totals 14 residues. Germline V CDR1 and CDR2: LGHDT, YNNKEL (reference sequence).

This clone was counted once. This chain joins TRBV10-3 and TRBJ1-2; perhaps TRBD1 as D (6 bases). The CDR3 sequence is 19 residues long. Between the trimmed V and J ends, which lost 3 bases and 8 bases, there was a span of 31 bases. Germline V gives CDR1 ENHRY, CDR2 SYGVKD. This chain's CDR3 is CAISDTTSTSTGFSSGYTF. For the CDR3, the DNA is TGTGCCATCAGTGATACGACTAGCACCAGTACAGGGTTTTCCAGCGGCTACACCTTC.

V is TRBV29-1 and J is TRBJ2-3, with 13 bases matching TRBD2. The CDR3 spans 17 residues. V was pared by 3 bases and J by 0 bases, with 6 bases of the junction left unmatched. CDR1 and CDR2 (germline): SQVTM, ANQGSEA. DNA for the CDR3: TGCAGCGTTGATTCACTAGCGGGAGGGATTAGCACAGATACGCAGTATTTT. Its protein product is CSVDSLAGGISTDTQYF.

This clone has only a few counts. V gene TRBV9 combines with J gene TRBJ1-5, with 10 bases identical to TRBD1. V lost 4 bases and J lost 4; bases outside the gene matches: 8. This CDR3 has 16 residues. Per the germline V gene, CDR1 is SGDLS and CDR2 is YYNGEE. CDR3 residues: CASSPRDRGVNQPQHF. CDR3 nucleotides: TGTGCCAGCAGCCCCCGGGACAGGGGTGTAAATCAGCCCCAGCATTTT.

This CDR3 is CASSLDYTDTQYF. Here the CDR3 DNA reads TGTGCCAGCAGTTTAGACTATACAGATACGCAGTATTTT. V gene TRBV28 combines with J gene TRBJ2-3; maybe TRBD2 (5 bases). The CDR3 runs 13 residues. Trimming removed 2 bases at V and 3 bases at J, with 6 bases between. The germline gives CDR1 MDHEN, CDR2 SYDVKM.

J is TRBJ2-1 and V is TRBV19; TRBD1 matches 12 bases. V gave up 5 bases and J gave up 7 bases; unmatched junction bases: 6. The germline V gene has CDR1 LNHDA and CDR2 SQIVND (reference sequence). The CDR3 loop spans 15 amino acids. CDR3 region: CASSPRDRGLNEQFF. CDR3 nucleotides: TGTGCCAGTAGTCCCCGGGACAGGGGGCTAAATGAGCAGTTCTTC.

V usage is TRBV6-5 and J usage is TRBJ1-3; tentative D call: TRBD1 (5 bases). The CDR3 runs 14 residues. The germline V gene has CDR1 MNHEY and CDR2 SVGAGI. V lost 6 bases, J lost 2 bases, and 11 bases lay in between. The CDR3 region is CASRQTVTGNTIYF. Here the CDR3 DNA reads TGTGCCAGCAGACAGACAGTTACTGGAAACACCATATATTTT.

This chain uses TRBV20-1 with TRBJ2-3, with 15 bases that match TRBD2. Germline trimming cut 3 bases from V and 3 bases from J; bases unmatched to any gene: 4. CDR1 is DFQATT, CDR2 SNEGSKA, per germline (reference sequence). The CDR3 has 16 amino acids. CDR3 loop: CSASRTSGGVTDTQYF. The CDR3 nucleotides read TGCAGTGCTAGTCGGACTAGCGGGGGGGTGACAGATACGCAGTATTTT.

CDR3 coding DNA: TGTGCCTGGAGTTTCTCGAGCTCTGGAAACACCATATATTTT. Translation gives CAWSFSSSGNTIYF. V gene TRBV30 combines with J gene TRBJ1-3; D call uncertain. Trimming cost V 2 bases and J 0 bases, with 8 bases left between them. The germline CDR1 and CDR2 sequences are GTSNPN and SVGIG (reference sequence). This CDR3 has 14 residues.

This sequence joins TRBV7-8 and TRBJ2-1; possibly TRBD2 for D (7 bases). The germline V gene has CDR1 SGHVS and CDR2 FQNEAQ. The CDR3 has 16 residues. The ends were cut back, 0 bases at V and 6 bases at J, with 15 bases in the middle. CDR3 DNA sequence: TGTGCCAGCAGCTTAGCGCTTTGGGGGGGCCTCAATGAGCAGTTCTTC. This translates into CASSLALWGGLNEQFF.

This clone was seen only a few times. The chain joins TRBV7-9 to TRBJ1-3, with D unresolved. The CDR3 sequence is 16 residues long. Trimming removed 1 base at V and 0 bases at J, with 10 bases between. Looked up from germline, CDR1 is SEHNR and CDR2 is FQNEAQ (reference sequence). CDR3 sequence: CASSLGAATSGNTIYF. The CDR3 DNA is TGTGCCAGCAGCTTAGGAGCGGCCACCTCTGGAAACACCATATATTTT.

The chain is built from TRBV2 and TRBJ1-4; perhaps TRBD1 as D (5 bases). Trimming took off 7 bases at V and 8 bases at J, with 11 bases between the two ends. The CDR3 runs 12 residues. Germline CDR1 and CDR2: SNHLY and FYNNEI. CDR3 loop: CASKQALEKLFF. The CDR3 DNA reads as TGTGCCAGCAAACAGGCTCTCGAAAAACTGTTTTTT.

V usage is TRBV28 and J usage is TRBJ1-3; D unclear. Trimming took 8 bases from V and 1 from J, leaving 15 bases between them. Germline CDR1 is MDHEN and CDR2 is SYDVKM. The CDR3 sequence is 15 residues long. This CDR3 reads CASYKGVASGNTIYF. CDR3 DNA: TGTGCCAGCTATAAAGGTGTAGCGTCTGGAAACACCATATATTTT.

The chain links TRBV9 to TRBJ2-1, with 8 bases fitting TRBD2. J was trimmed by 8 bases and V by 1 base; bases with no gene match: 8. CDR1 and CDR2 (germline): SGDLS, YYNGEE. This CDR3 has 15 residues. The CDR3 is CASSVSLGGDYEQFF. CDR3 nucleotides: TGTGCCAGCAGCGTATCTCTCGGGGGGGACTATGAGCAGTTCTTC.

This rearrangement joins TRBV7-3 to TRBJ2-1, with 9 bases fitting TRBD2. Germline-derived CDR1 and CDR2 are SGHTA and FQGTGA. Germline trimming cut 1 base from V and 5 bases from J; bases unmatched to any gene: 3. The CDR3 has 15 amino acids. CDR3 nucleotide sequence: TGTGCCAGCAGCTTAAGGTCTAGCGGGAACAATGAGCAGTTCTTC. Translation gives CASSLRSSGNNEQFF.

The sample holds a few counts of this clone. The CDR3 is CASMAETAYGYTF. DNA for the CDR3: TGTGCCAGTATGGCCGAGACAGCCTATGGCTACACCTTC. The chain uses TRBV19 and TRBJ1-2; TRBD1 is a possible D gene (5 bases). This CDR3 region has 13 residues. Trimming pared 7 bases from V and 4 bases from J, leaving 13 bases between. CDR1 and CDR2 (germline): LNHDA, SQIVND (reference sequence).

The rearrangement links TRBV7-2 to TRBJ1-6, with D possibly being TRBD1 (5 bases). CDR3 length: 15 residues. Trimming stripped 1 base from V and 10 bases from J, with 14 bases between. Germline V CDR1 and CDR2: SGHTA, FQGNSA. CDR3 sequence: CASSLVVQGGSPLHF. The CDR3 bases are TGTGCCAGCAGCTTAGTTGTTCAGGGAGGCTCACCCCTCCACTTT.

The rearrangement uses TRBV6-5 and TRBJ1-2; TRBD1 is a possible D gene (6 bases). The CDR3 is made up of 14 amino acids. Trimming removed 7 bases from V and 3 bases from J, with 15 bases in between. CDR1 MNHEY and CDR2 SVGAGI come from the germline V gene. CDR3 amino acids: CASIVPGQYYGYTF. CDR3 nucleotides: TGTGCCAGCATAGTCCCCGGACAGTACTATGGCTACACCTTC.

V gene TRBV10-2 combines with J gene TRBJ2-1, with 11 bases fitting TRBD2. Germline V gene lookup returns CDR1 WSHSY and CDR2 SAAADI. With V trimmed by 7 bases and J by 5 bases, 4 bases remained unmatched. This CDR3 has 14 amino acids. The CDR3 protein is CASKLAGANNEQFF. In DNA form, the CDR3 reads TGCGCCAGCAAACTAGCGGGAGCTAACAATGAGCAGTTCTTC.

The chain links TRBV4-2 to TRBJ2-1; D not resolved. The V gene's germline CDR1 is LGHNA and CDR2 YNFKEQ. V lost 6 bases, J lost 12 bases, and 18 bases lay in between. The CDR3 contains 13 residues. CDR3 in DNA: TGTGCCAGCAGTCCGAGCCCAGAGCGAAGGCAGTTCTTC. Its protein is CASSPSPERRQFF.

This chain connects TRBV11-3 to TRBJ1-6; 7 bases line up with TRBD1. Germline V gives CDR1 SGHNT, CDR2 YENEEA. CDR3 size: 14 residues. J gave up 8 bases and V 3 bases, and 4 bases lay outside the gene matches. This CDR3 is CASSFGQEDSPLHF. In nucleotides, the CDR3 is TGTGCCAGCAGCTTCGGACAGGAAGATTCACCCCTCCACTTT.

The CDR3 nucleotides read TGTGCCATCAGTGAAGGGACTGGGATGAACACTGAAGCTTTCTTT. Its protein product is CAISEGTGMNTEAFF. The rearrangement uses TRBV10-3 and TRBJ1-1, with D perhaps TRBD1 (5 bases). The CDR3 runs to 15 residues. Between the trimmed V and J ends, which lost 3 bases and 0 bases, there was a span of 11 bases. CDR1 and CDR2 from the germline V gene are ENHRY and SYGVKD.

CDR3 in DNA: TGTGCCAGCAGCTTATCCGGGGGTTTGGGGACTGAAGCTTTCTTT. Translated, it gives CASSLSGGLGTEAFF. This rearrangement joins TRBV7-3 to TRBJ1-1; possibly TRBD1 for D (5 bases). The germline CDR1 and CDR2 sequences are SGHTA and FQGTGA. The length of the CDR3 is 15 residues. Trimming took off 2 bases at V and 5 bases at J, with 15 bases between the two ends. Drawing the rest from reference TRBV7-3 and TRBJ1-1, the complete variable domain is GAGVSQTPSNKVTEKGKYVELRCDPISGHTALYWYRQSLGQGPEFLIYFQGTGAADDSGLPNDRFFAVRPEGSVSTLKIQRTERGDSAVYLCASSLSGGLGTEAFFGQGTRLTVV.

The chain combines TRBV30 with TRBJ2-3, with D perhaps matching TRBD2 (6 bases). Germline CDR1 and CDR2: GTSNPN and SVGIG (reference sequence). With 2 bases removed from V and 5 bases from J, the gap between germline ends came to 17 bases. This CDR3 contains 15 residues. CDR3 DNA: TGTGCCTGGAGTTATAGGCGGGGATTGGGAGATACGCAGTATTTT. This translates into CAWSYRRGLGDTQYF.

The J gene is TRBJ1-1, the V gene TRBV19, with D unresolved. Germline CDR1 is LNHDA and CDR2 is SQIVND (reference sequence). The CDR3 loop spans 12 amino acids. V lost 5 bases and J lost 14, with 18 bases in between. In DNA form, the CDR3 reads TGTGCCAGTAGTGCAAATGGTCTCCTAAGATTCTTT. Residues: CASSANGLLRFF.